Listed here are 6 T cell receptor beta chains from one sample, sequenced in a study of OX40 agonist ivuxolimab in advanced cancers. Only in-frame clones appear in the TCRdb table, and some are missing; sequencing was by immunoSEQ multiplex PCR. The repertoire holds about 30,000 clones, 84% seen once, with around 23% in the top ten. This specimen was CD4+ or CD8+ T cells sorted from blood, taken in a trial of the OX40 agonist ivuxolimab. These receptors were obtained from an adult with an advanced solid tumor such as melanoma, head and neck, liver or kidney cancer.

This sequence joins TRBV28 and TRBJ2-1; 10 nucleotides align to TRBD2. The CDR3 extends over 16 amino acids. J gave up 10 bases and V 8 bases, and 17 bases lay outside the gene matches. The germline CDR1 and CDR2 sequences are MDHEN and SYDVKM. The CDR3 is CASPPRASGSWREQFF. CDR3 DNA: TGTGCCAGCCCCCCAAGGGCTAGCGGGAGTTGGAGGGAGCAGTTCTTC. The variable domain in full, with the rest retrieved from reference TRBV28 and TRBJ2-1, is DVKVTQSSRYLVKRTGEKVFLECVQDMDHENMFWYRQDPGLGLRLIYFSYDVKMKEKGDIPEGYSVSREKKERFSLILESASTNQTSMYLCASPPRASGSWREQFFGPGTRLTVL.

To note about this clone: A junction end diverges from the germline sequence, so it may reflect a read error. This sequence joins TRBV5-8 and TRBJ1-3; no firm D call. The germline gives CDR1 SGHTS, CDR2 YDEGEE. This CDR3 is 9 amino acids long. DNA of the CDR3: TGTGCCAGCAGCTGGGTTCAACCGTTT. Protein sequence: CASSWVQPF. The variable domain in full, completed from reference TRBV5-8 and TRBJ1-3, reads EAGVTQSPTHLIKTRGQQATLRCSPISGHTSVYWYQQALGLGLQFLLWYDEGEERNRGNFPPRFSGRQFPNYSSELNVNALELEDSALYLCASSWVQPFGEGSWLTVV.

The genes are TRBV6-6 and TRBJ1-5; D is possibly TRBD1 (5 bases). V was pared by 5 bases and J by 2 bases, with 13 bases between. There are 15 residues in the CDR3. From germline, CDR1 is MNHNY and CDR2 SVGAGI (reference sequence). This chain's CDR3 is CASSPGAMGNQPQHF. The CDR3 DNA reads as TGTGCCAGCAGTCCTGGGGCGATGGGCAATCAGCCCCAGCATTTT.

The table lists this clone with a few counts. The chain couples TRBV6-5 to TRBJ1-1; D might be TRBD1 (6 bases). The length of the CDR3 is 15 residues. Germline lookup yields CDR1 MNHEY and CDR2 SVGAGI. The V end was cut by 0 bases, the J end by 4 bases, with 12 bases between. CDR3 loop: CASSYSGGRGTEAFF. Here the CDR3 DNA reads TGTGCCAGCAGTTACTCGGGGGGGCGCGGCACTGAAGCTTTCTTT.

A single count supports this clone. V and J are TRBV6-5 and TRBJ1-1; D call uncertain. The CDR3 loop spans 13 amino acids. V lost 4 bases and J 10 bases, leaving 16 bases between the germline ends. Germline V CDR1 and CDR2: MNHEY, SVGAGI. The CDR3 region has the DNA TGTGCCAGCAGTTTGGGCAACAAAAACGCAGCTTTCTTT. Protein sequence: CASSLGNKNAAFF.

The V call is TRBV5-1, the J call TRBJ2-4; the D call may be TRBD1 or TRBD2 (6 bases each). Germline V gene sequence: CDR1 SGHRS, CDR2 YFSETQ. V was trimmed by 4 bases and J by 15 bases, leaving 17 bases between them. CDR3 length: 12 amino acids. Written as DNA, the CDR3 is TGCGCCAGCAGCGGGGGGACAACCCCATGGTACTTC. Translating it yields CASSGGTTPWYF.